The present entry profiles one T cell receptor (beta chain) with its context. What it binds is unknown. Germline lookup yields CDR1 LNHNV and CDR2 YYDKDF (reference sequence). CDR3 length: 14 amino acids. Trimming cost V 3 bases and J 0 bases, with 6 bases left between them. The record originates from a study of cytomegalovirus exposure and HLA in healthy donors. Looking at the study overall: The 120 validation repertoires used the same platform as the approximately 620 first-cohort repertoires (as reported by a later analysis). Whole-study results and caveats: The listing of roughly 160 TCR beta chains classed them as cytomegalovirus-associated.

Profiling relied on immunoSEQ multiplex PCR, and the TCRdb table lists in-frame clones only, not all of them. The sample includes fewer than 350,000 clones, 70% to 90% seen only once; the top ten take over 0.85%. This chain uses TRBV15 with TRBJ1-3; D gene uncertain. The material sequenced was PBMCs. The source is a woman aged 18-29 years in good health and CMV-seronegative. As DNA, the CDR3 is TGTGCCACCAGCAGGGAGATCTCTGGAAACACCATATATTTT. Its protein product is CATSREISGNTIYF.